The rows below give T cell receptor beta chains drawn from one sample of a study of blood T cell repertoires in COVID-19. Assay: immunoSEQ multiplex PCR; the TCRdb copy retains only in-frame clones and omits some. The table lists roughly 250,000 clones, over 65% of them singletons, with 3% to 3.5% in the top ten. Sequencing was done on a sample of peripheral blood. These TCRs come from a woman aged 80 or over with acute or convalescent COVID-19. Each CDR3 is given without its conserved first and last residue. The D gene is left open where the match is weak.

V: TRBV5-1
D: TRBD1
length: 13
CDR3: ASSLSTDRVHGYT

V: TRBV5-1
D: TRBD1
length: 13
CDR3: ASSLGQGLDQPQH

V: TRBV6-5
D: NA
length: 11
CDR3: ASSEAGRETQY

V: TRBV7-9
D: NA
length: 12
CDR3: ASSLVLGAYEQY

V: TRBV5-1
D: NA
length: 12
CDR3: ASSFGGAGTEAF

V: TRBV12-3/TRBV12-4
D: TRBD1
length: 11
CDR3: ASTFQGATEAF

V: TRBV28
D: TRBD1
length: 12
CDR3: ASIPGTGFYGYT

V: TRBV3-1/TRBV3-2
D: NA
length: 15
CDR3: ASSPGPQGRFQETQY

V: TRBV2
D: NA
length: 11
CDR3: ASSVGQIYGYT

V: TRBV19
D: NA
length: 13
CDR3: ASSNRELFARTIY

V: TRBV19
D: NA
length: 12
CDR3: ASSQASMGNTIY

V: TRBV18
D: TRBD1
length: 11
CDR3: ASSRKGQQGYT

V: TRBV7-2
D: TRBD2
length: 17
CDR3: ASSLARLAAHSGANVLT

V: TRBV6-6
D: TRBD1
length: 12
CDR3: ASIQGDRLYGYT

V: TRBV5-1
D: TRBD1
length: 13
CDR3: ASSFTGDYTDTQY

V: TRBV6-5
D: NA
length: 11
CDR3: ASTLTPNTEAF

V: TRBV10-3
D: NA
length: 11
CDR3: AIRWEANYGYT

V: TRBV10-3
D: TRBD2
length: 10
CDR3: ANAGTSNEQY

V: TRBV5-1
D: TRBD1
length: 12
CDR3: ASSLTGGSYGYT

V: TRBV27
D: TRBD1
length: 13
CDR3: ASSPLTGVGDTQY

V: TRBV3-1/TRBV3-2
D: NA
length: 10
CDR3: ASSQVKRELF

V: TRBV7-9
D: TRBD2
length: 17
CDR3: ASSLHFGTSGSSYNEQF

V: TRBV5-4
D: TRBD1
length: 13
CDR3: ASSSTNRGNYGYT

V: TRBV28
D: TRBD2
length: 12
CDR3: ASRSGGISNEQF

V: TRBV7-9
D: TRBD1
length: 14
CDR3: ASSPRPRQGPHEQY

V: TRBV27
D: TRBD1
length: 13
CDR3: ASSRQGGGANVLT

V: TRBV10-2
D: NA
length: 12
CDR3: ASSDGYHRGGYT

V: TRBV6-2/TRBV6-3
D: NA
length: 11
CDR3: ASSYSQSYEQY

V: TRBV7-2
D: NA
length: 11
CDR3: ASTLGGAIEQF

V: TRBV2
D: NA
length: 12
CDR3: ASRRGGATYEQY

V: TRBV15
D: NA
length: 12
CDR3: ATSRDLLGNEQF

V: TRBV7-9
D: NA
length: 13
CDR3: ASSPPTGLDEKLF

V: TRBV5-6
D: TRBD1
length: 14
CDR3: ASSLIQQGADTEAF

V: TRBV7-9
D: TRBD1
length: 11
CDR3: ASSGSDRARPF

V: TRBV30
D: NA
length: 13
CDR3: AWTGGGGRNYGYT

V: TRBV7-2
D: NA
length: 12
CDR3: ASSLVAGVKGYT

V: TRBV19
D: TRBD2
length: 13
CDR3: ASSSGGLAKNIQY

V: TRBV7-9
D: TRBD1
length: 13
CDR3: ASSPRDRDHNEQF

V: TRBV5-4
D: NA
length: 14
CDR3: ASSLGSSSGKNIQY

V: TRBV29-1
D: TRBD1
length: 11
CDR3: SGGQGLNTEAF

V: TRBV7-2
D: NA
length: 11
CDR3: ASSLGQQETQY

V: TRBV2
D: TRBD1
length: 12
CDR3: ASSFRDRGTLYT

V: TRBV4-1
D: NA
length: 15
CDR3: ASSLSWQRRDTGELF

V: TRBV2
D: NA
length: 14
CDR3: ASSSQRSSGANVLT

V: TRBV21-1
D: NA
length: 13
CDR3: ASSENGGADEKLF

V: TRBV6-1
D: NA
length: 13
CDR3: ASSEALGAGEKLF

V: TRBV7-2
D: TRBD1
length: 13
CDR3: ASSSGQGTNYGYT

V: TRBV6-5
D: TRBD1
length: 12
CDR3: ASSYSLDRDKAF

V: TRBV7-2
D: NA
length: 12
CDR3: ASSFSTGFNEQF

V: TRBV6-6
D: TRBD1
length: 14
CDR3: ASSYAHRGQGSEAF

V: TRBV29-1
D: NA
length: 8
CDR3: SVAEPAQY

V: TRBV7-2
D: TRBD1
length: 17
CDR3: ASSLRAPGQTISSYGYT